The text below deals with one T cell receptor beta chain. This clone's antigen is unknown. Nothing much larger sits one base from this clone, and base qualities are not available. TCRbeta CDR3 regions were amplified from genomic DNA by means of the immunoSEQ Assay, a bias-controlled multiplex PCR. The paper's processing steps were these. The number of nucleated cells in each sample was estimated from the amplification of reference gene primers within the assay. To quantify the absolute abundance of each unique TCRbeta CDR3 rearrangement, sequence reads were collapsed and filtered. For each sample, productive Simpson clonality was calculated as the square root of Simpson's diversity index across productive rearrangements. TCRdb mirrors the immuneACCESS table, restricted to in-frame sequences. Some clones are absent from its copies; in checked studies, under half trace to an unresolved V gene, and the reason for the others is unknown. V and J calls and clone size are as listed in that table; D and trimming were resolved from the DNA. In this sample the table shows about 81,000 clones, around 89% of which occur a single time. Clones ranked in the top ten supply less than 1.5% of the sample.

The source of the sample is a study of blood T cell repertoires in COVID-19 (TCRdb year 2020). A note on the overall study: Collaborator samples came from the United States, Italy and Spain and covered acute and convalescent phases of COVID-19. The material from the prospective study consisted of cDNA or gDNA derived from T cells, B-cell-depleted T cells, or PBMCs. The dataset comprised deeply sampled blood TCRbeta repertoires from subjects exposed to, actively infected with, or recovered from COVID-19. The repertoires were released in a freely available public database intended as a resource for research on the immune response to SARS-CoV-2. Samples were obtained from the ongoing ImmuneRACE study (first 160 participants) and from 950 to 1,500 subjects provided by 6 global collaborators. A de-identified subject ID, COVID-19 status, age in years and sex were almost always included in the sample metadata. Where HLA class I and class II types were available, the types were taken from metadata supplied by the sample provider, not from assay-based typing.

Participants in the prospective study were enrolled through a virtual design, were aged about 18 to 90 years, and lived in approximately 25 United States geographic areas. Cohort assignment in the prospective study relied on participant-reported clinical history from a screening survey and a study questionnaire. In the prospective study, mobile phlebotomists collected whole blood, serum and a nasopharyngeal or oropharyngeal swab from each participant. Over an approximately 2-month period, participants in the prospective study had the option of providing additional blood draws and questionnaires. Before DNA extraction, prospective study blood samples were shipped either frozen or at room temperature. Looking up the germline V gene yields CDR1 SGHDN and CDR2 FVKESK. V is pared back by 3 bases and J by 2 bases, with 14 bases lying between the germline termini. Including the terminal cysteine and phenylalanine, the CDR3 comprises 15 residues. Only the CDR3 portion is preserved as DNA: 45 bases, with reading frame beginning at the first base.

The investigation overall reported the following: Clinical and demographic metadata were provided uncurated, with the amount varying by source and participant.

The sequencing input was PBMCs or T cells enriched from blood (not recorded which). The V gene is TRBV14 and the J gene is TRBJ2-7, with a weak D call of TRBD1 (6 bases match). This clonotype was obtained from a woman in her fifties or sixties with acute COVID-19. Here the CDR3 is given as CASSQEQGRTYEQYF. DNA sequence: TGTGCCAGCAGCCAGGAACAGGGTAGGACCTACGAGCAGTACTTC.